This T cell receptor (beta chain) is from a study of T cell therapy after organ transplantation. Study context: About 85% of the ten patients were clinical responders. Long-term post-therapy blood was drawn 20 to 29 weeks after therapy ended.

V lost 6 bases and J 8 bases, leaving 22 bases between the germline ends. This CDR3 has 15 residues. Germline V gene lookup returns CDR1 SGHNT and CDR2 YENEEA. Documented time point: 20-29 weeks after completion of therapy. Study-level findings and limits: In nonresponders, large pretherapy expansions changed minimally after therapy. Endogenous clonotypes not in therapy products appeared after therapy alongside transferred ones.

The method was immunoSEQ multiplex PCR; TCRdb's version includes in-frame clones alone and lacks a portion of them. The sample yields 20,000 to 25,000 clones, 84% seen once. As concerns this clone: Antigen unknown.

The TCR was taken from a human patient who had received a solid organ transplant and had CMV disease. Part of the T cells may come from the graft donor. The specimen was CD8+ T cells from blood, collected after autologous CMV-specific T cell therapy. The chain has TRBV11-3 and TRBJ1-2; D is perhaps TRBD1 (6 bases). The CDR3, as DNA: TGTGCCAGCAGTCCCGGGGGGGCCGGGGTGGACGGCTACACCTTC. Protein sequence: CASSPGGAGVDGYTF.